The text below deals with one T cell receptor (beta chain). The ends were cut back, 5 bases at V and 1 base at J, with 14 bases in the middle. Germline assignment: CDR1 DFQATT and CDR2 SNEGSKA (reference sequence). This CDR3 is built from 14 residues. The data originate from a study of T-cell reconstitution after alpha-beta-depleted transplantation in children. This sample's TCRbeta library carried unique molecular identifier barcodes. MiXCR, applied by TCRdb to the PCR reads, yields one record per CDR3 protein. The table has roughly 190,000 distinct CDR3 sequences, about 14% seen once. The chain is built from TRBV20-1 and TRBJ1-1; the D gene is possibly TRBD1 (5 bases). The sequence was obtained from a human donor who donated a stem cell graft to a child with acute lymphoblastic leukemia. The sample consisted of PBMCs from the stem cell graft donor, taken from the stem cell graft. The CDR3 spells CSAPLGGGNTEAFF. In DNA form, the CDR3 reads TGCAGTGCTCCCCTGGGGGGGGGGAACACTGAAGCTTTCTTT.